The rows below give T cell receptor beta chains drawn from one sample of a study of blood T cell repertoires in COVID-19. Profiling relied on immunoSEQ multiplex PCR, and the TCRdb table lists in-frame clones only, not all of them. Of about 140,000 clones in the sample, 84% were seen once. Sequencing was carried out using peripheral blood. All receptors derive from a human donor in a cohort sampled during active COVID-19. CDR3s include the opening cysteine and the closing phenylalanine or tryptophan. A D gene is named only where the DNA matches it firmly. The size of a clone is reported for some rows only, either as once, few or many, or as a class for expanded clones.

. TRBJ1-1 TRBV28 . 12 CASVWGGTEAFF TGTGCCAGCGTTTGGGGGGGCACTGAAGCTTTCTTT
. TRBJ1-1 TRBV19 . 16 CASTNSFLGGNTEAFF TGTGCCAGTACCAACTCTTTCCTCGGGGGGAACACTGAAGCTTTCTTT
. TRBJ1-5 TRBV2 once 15 CASGGRETSNQPQHF TGTGCCAGTGGGGGCAGGGAGACTAGCAATCAGCCCCAGCATTTT
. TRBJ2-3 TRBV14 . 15 CASSLWHGGTDTQYF TGTGCCAGCAGCCTTTGGCACGGGGGCACAGATACGCAGTATTTT
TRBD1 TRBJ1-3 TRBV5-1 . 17 CASSLNRDRGSGNTIYF TGCGCCAGCAGCTTGAACCGGGACAGAGGCTCTGGAAACACCATATATTTT
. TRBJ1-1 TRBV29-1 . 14 CSTTLTVMNTEAFF TGCAGCACCACCCTCACAGTCATGAACACTGAAGCTTTCTTT
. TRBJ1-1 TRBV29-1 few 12 CSVAGGDTEAFF TGCAGCGTTGCCGGGGGGGACACTGAAGCTTTCTTT
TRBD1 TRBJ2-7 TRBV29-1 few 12 CSVGDSSYEQYF TGCAGCGTTGGGGACAGCTCCTACGAGCAGTACTTC
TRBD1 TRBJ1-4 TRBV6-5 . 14 CASRVTGENEKLFF TGTGCCAGCAGGGTGACAGGGGAAAATGAAAAACTGTTTTTT
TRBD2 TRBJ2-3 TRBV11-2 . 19 CASSLDFSGGARSTDTQYF TGTGCCAGCAGCTTAGATTTTAGCGGGGGGGCCCGGAGCACAGATACGCAGTATTTT
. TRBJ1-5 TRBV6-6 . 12 CASSYTYQPQHF TGTGCCAGCAGCTATACCTATCAGCCCCAGCATTTT
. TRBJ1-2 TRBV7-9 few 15 CASSSLDSFNYGYTF TGTGCCAGCAGCTCATTGGACAGCTTTAACTATGGCTACACCTTC
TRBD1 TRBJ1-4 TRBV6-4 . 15 CASSDGGTGDEKLFF TGTGCCAGCAGTGACGGGGGGACAGGTGATGAAAAACTGTTTTTT
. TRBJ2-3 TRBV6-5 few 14 CASKVESGVNTQYF TGTGCCAGCAAGGTTGAATCCGGGGTTAATACGCAGTATTTT
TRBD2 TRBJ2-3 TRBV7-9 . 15 CASSLGGAVSDTQYF TGTGCCAGCAGCCTCGGGGGGGCGGTCTCAGATACGCAGTATTTT
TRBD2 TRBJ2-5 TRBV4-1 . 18 CASSQVDASGGLTTTQYF TGCGCCAGCAGCCAAGTGGATGCTAGCGGGGGGCTGACCACGACCCAGTACTTC
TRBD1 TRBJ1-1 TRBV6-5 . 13 CASKGTGGVEAFF TGTGCCAGCAAGGGGACAGGGGGAGTGGAAGCTTTCTTT
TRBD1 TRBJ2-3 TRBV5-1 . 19 CASSLAQDRGPWGTDTQYF TGCGCCAGCAGCTTGGCCCAAGACAGGGGCCCTTGGGGCACAGATACGCAGTATTTT
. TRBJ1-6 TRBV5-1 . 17 CASSLVGASSYNSPLHF TGCGCCAGCAGCTTGGTTGGTGCCAGCTCCTATAATTCACCCCTCCACTTT
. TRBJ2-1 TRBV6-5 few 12 CASSPGYNEQFF TGTGCCAGCAGTCCGGGCTACAATGAGCAGTTCTTC
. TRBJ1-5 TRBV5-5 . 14 CASSFDSLNQPQHF TGTGCCAGCAGCTTCGACAGTCTTAATCAGCCCCAGCATTTT
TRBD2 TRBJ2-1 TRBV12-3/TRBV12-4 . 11 CASSPSGGQFF TGTGCCAGCAGTCCTAGCGGGGGCCAGTTCTTC
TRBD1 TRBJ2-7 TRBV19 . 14 CAVSHDRDLYEQYF TGTGCCGTGTCCCATGACAGGGACCTCTACGAGCAGTACTTC
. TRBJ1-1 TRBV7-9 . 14 CASSSDSGDTEAFF TGTGCCAGCAGCTCCGACTCGGGGGACACTGAAGCTTTCTTT
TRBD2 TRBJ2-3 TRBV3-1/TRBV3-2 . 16 CASSQDVAGVTDTQYF TGTGCCAGCAGCCAAGATGTAGCGGGGGTCACAGATACGCAGTATTTT
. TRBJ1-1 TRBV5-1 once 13 CASGVGGNTEAFF TGCGCCAGCGGCGTAGGAGGGAACACTGAAGCTTTCTTT
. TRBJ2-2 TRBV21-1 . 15 CASSRGAANTGELFF TGTGCCAGCAGCCGAGGCGCGGCGAACACCGGGGAGCTGTTTTTT